This T cell receptor (beta chain) was found in a study of T cell repertoires in cytomegalovirus infection (dated by TCRdb to the late 2010s). Notes on the research overall: Alongside well-studied HLA-B-restricted epitopes, the peptide stimulations were aimed at recently identified HLA-C-restricted CMV epitopes, whose presentation resists viral immunomodulation. The HLA type of each donor mattered for the analysis, because public TCR beta signatures pointed to carriage of CMV infection along with the matching HLA type. What the study reported, not specific to this receptor: Carriers of CMV infection plus the relevant HLA type were discriminated by the cumulative frequency of public TCR beta family members in the study cohort and in an independent approximately 350-donor cohort. The ex vivo response was dominated by HLA-C-restricted CMV-specific TCR beta clonotypes, which also provided the single most frequent clonotype in two of eight donors.

The treatment or condition label of this sample denotes: in vitro stimulation with specific CMV peptide epitopes to enrich CMV-specific T cells. The sequencer was an Illumina HiSeq 1500. TCRdb took the public reads, trimmed them with fastp at Q25, ran MiXCR for clone calling and kept in-frame beta chains. Under each unique CDR3 protein, matching rows form one entry showing the most common genes and DNA. The sample contains fewer than 950,000 distinct CDR3 sequences, approximately 30% of them found a single time. The top ten clonotypes cover approximately 13% of the sample. Taken from cysteine to phenylalanine, the CDR3 has 13 residues. The CDR3 DNA has 39 bases and is translated from base 1. At the junction V is shortened by 5 bases and J by 6 bases, with 10 bases in between. CDR1 and CDR2, per the germline V gene, are KGHDR and SFDVKD. This clonotype was found many times. Its antigen specificity is not known. No much larger clone is present one base from it, and per-base qualities are unavailable.

The sequence joins TRBV24-1 to TRBJ2-1, with the D gene not confidently named. The receptor was isolated from a human donor in good health (CMV status not recorded). Some clones in this sample may be carry-over from other donors' samples. The input for sequencing was cultured CD8+ T cells from PBMCs, taken from culture after CMV antigen stimulation. The CDR3 sequence is CATSGAPGNEQFF. The base sequence is TGTGCCACCAGTGGGGCCCCAGGCAATGAGCAGTTCTTC.